The 20 T cell receptor beta chains below all came from one sample that was sequenced in a study of cytomegalovirus exposure and HLA in healthy donors. The PCR employed 60 Vbeta primers together with 13 Jbeta primers. TCRdb keeps only in-frame clones here, not all; method: immunoSEQ multiplex PCR. The data hold about 95,000 clones, with around 82% observed a single time. The sample taken for sequencing was PBMCs. These TCRs come from a man aged 25-40 years in good health and CMV-seropositive.

The chain employs TRBV15 and TRBJ1-3; 9 bases fit TRBD1. With 3 bases clipped from V and 2 bases from J, the junction kept 8 bases outside the gene matches. The CDR3 sequence is 17 residues long. The germline V gene has CDR1 LNHNV and CDR2 YYDKDF (reference sequence). CDR3 in amino acids: CATSRSGTGLTGNTIYF. The CDR3 region has the DNA TGTGCCACCAGCAGGTCCGGGACAGGGCTCACTGGAAACACCATATATTTT.

The chain links TRBV30 to TRBJ1-1, with a tentative D call TRBD1 (5 bases). In germline, CDR1 is GTSNPN, CDR2 SVGIG (reference sequence). This CDR3 is 12 amino acids long. Trimming pared 5 bases from V and 5 bases from J, leaving 12 bases between. The CDR3 nucleotides are TGTGCCTGGGAACGGGGGGGGACTGAAGCTTTCTTT. It is translated as CAWERGGTEAFF.

V gene TRBV6-5 combines with J gene TRBJ2-7; TRBD2 matches 10 bases. Germline V CDR1 and CDR2: MNHEY, SVGAGI. Unmatched junction bases numbered 7, after V lost 5 bases and J lost 3 bases. This CDR3 is 15 amino acids long. Here the CDR3 reads CASSPGLAPHYEQYF. The CDR3 coding sequence is TGTGCCAGCAGTCCGGGACTAGCGCCCCACTACGAGCAGTACTTC.

The chain links TRBV19 to TRBJ1-5; no reliable D call. Germline V gives CDR1 LNHDA, CDR2 SQIVND (reference sequence). This CDR3 spans 16 amino acids. Trimming took 2 bases from V and 0 from J, leaving 11 bases between them. CDR3 nucleotides: TGTGCCAGTAGTATATTCCCCGCCGGTAGCAATCAGCCCCAGCATTTT. This codes for CASSIFPAGSNQPQHF.

This chain links TRBV7-8 with TRBJ1-1; 7 nucleotides agree with TRBD1. CDR1 is SGHVS, CDR2 FQNEAQ, per germline. This CDR3 has 16 amino acids. V lost 5 bases, J lost 0 bases, and 9 bases stayed unmatched. CDR3 residues: CASSPREGALNTEAFF. CDR3 sequence (DNA): TGTGCCAGCAGCCCACGTGAGGGGGCGTTGAACACTGAAGCTTTCTTT.

This chain links TRBV5-1 with TRBJ2-5, with D tentatively TRBD2 (5 bases). The germline V and J ends were trimmed by 1 base and 9 bases, with 22 bases remaining between them. This CDR3 has 16 amino acids. Germline lookup yields CDR1 SGHRS and CDR2 YFSETQ. The CDR3 nucleotides read TGCGCCAGCAGCTTGAGATCAGCTGGGAACGCGGAGGCCCAGTACTTC. Translation gives CASSLRSAGNAEAQYF. Variable domain in full (rest from reference TRBV5-1 and TRBJ2-5): KAGVTQTPRYLIKTRGQQVTLSCSPISGHRSVSWYQQTPGQGLQFLFEYFSETQRNKGNFPGRFSGRQFSNSRSEMNVSTLELGDSALYLCASSLRSAGNAEAQYFGPGTRLLVL.

This chain connects TRBV28 to TRBJ1-5; D uncertain. Trimming cost V 2 bases and J 4 bases, with 9 bases left between them. Looked up from germline, CDR1 is MDHEN and CDR2 is SYDVKM. The CDR3 has 14 residues. The CDR3 DNA sequence: TGTGCCAGCAGTTTACGGCGGTTGAATCAGCCCCAGCATTTT. Its translation: CASSLRRLNQPQHF.

This chain connects TRBV25-1 to TRBJ1-1; TRBD1 matches at 9 bases. The CDR3 runs 15 residues. The junction had 5 bases not matched to a gene; V was cut back by 1 base and J by 5 bases. Germline assignment: CDR1 MGHDK and CDR2 SYGVNS. The CDR3: CASSEFTGGETEAFF. CDR3 coding DNA: TGTGCCAGCAGTGAATTCACAGGGGGCGAGACTGAAGCTTTCTTT.

The rearrangement uses TRBV14 and TRBJ2-7; D unclear. V lost 0 bases, J lost 2 bases, and 8 bases lay in between. Looked up from germline, CDR1 is SGHDN and CDR2 is FVKESK. The CDR3 is 14 amino acids. The CDR3: CASSQDNTAYEQYF. CDR3 nucleotides: TGTGCCAGCAGCCAAGATAACACAGCCTACGAGCAGTACTTC. The full variable domain, with the rest looked up from reference TRBV14 and TRBJ2-7, is EAGVTQFPSHSVIEKGQTVTLRCDPISGHDNLYWYRRVMGKEIKFLLHFVKESKQDESGMPNNRFLAERTGGTYSTLKVQPAELEDSGVYFCASSQDNTAYEQYFGPGTRLTVT.

This clone was recorded once. The chain uses TRBV4-1 and TRBJ2-2; D might be TRBD1 (5 bases). The V gene lost 2 bases and the J gene lost 7 bases, with 11 bases spanning the gap. In germline, CDR1 is MGHRA, CDR2 YSYEKL. The CDR3 totals 14 residues. The CDR3 is CASSQQGRVGELFF. The DNA of the CDR3 is TGCGCCAGCAGCCAACAGGGTAGGGTCGGGGAGCTGTTTTTT.

This clone was observed once. This rearrangement joins TRBV11-1 to TRBJ2-1, with TRBD2 matching over 12 bases. V dropped 5 bases and J dropped 7; count of bases not matched to a gene: 6. This CDR3 spans 15 amino acids. Germline V gene lookup returns CDR1 SGHAT and CDR2 FQDESV (reference sequence). CDR3: CASSQLAGGINEQFF. The DNA for the CDR3 is TGTGCCAGCAGCCAACTAGCGGGAGGAATAAATGAGCAGTTCTTC.

This chain uses TRBV30 with TRBJ2-4; TRBD2 aligns across 7 bases. V was clipped by 4 bases and J by 9 bases; unmatched bases: 3. Germline-derived CDR1 and CDR2 are GTSNPN and SVGIG (reference sequence). The CDR3 spans 11 residues. The CDR3, as DNA: TGTGCCTGGACTAGCGGTGGCATTCAGTACTTC. This codes for CAWTSGGIQYF. Full variable domain (rest looked up from reference TRBV30 and TRBJ2-4): SQTIHQWPATLVQPVGSPLSLECTVEGTSNPNLYWYRQAAGRGLQLLFYSVGIGQISSEVPQNLSASRPQDRQFILSSKKLLLSDSGFYLCAWTSGGIQYFGAGTRLSVL.

V usage is TRBV5-1 and J usage is TRBJ1-1; a weak D match, TRBD1 (5 bases). The ends were cut back, 2 bases at V and 1 base at J, with 24 bases in the middle. CDR1 is SGHRS, CDR2 YFSETQ, per germline. The length of the CDR3 is 19 residues. The CDR3 coding sequence is TGCGCCAGCAGCTTTTTTTTTGCGCAGGGCGCCCGACCGAACACTGAAGCTTTCTTT. As protein: CASSFFFAQGARPNTEAFF.

The J gene is TRBJ2-2, the V gene TRBV27; 12 bases align to TRBD1. The CDR3 covers 17 residues. In germline, CDR1 is MNHEY, CDR2 SMNVEV (reference sequence). J lost 5 bases, V lost 7 bases, and 11 bases had no gene match. CDR3 coding DNA: TGTGCCAGCACCTCAAGGGACAGGGGGCGTAGAACCGGGGAGCTGTTTTTT. Amino acids: CASTSRDRGRRTGELFF.

The rearrangement links TRBV10-3 to TRBJ2-5; the match to TRBD2 covers 11 bases. The J segment lost 3 bases and the V segment lost 4 bases, leaving 7 bases of the junction unmatched. Germline V gene sequence: CDR1 ENHRY, CDR2 SYGVKD. The CDR3 runs 16 residues. CDR3 sequence reads: CAISGPMGLAEETQYF. The CDR3 nucleotides are TGTGCCATCAGTGGACCTATGGGACTAGCGGAAGAGACCCAGTACTTC.

The rearrangement joins TRBV5-1 to TRBJ2-3, with 8 nucleotides matching TRBD2. V was clipped by 4 bases and J by 0 bases; unmatched bases: 28. The CDR3 has 23 residues. CDR1 SGHRS and CDR2 YFSETQ come from the germline V gene. The CDR3 region is CASSSSLGGRVASGPQSTDTQYF. The DNA for the CDR3 is TGCGCCAGCAGCAGTAGCTTAGGGGGGCGCGTGGCTAGCGGGCCTCAGAGCACAGATACGCAGTATTTT.

Worth noting for this clone: The same CDR3 also results from other DNA sequences found in this sample. V usage is TRBV15 and J usage is TRBJ1-4; D unclear. Deletions cut 0 bases from V and 8 bases from J, with 7 bases between. Germline V CDR1 and CDR2: LNHNV, YYDKDF (reference sequence). The CDR3 extends over 13 amino acids. CDR3 sequence: CATSRDPGEKLFF. For the CDR3, the DNA is TGTGCCACCAGCAGAGATCCGGGGGAAAAACTGTTTTTT. Complete variable domain (other parts from reference TRBV15 and TRBJ1-4): DAMVIQNPRYQVTQFGKPVTLSCSQTLNHNVMYWYQQKSSQAPKLLFHYYDKDFNNEADTPDNFQSRRPNTSFCFLDIRSPGLGDTAMYLCATSRDPGEKLFFGSGTQLSVL.

The V gene is TRBV7-9, the J gene TRBJ1-5; 7 bases are shared with TRBD1. The V gene's germline CDR1 is SEHNR and CDR2 FQNEAQ (reference sequence). This CDR3 has 14 residues. With V trimmed by 3 bases and J by 2 bases, 1 base remained unmatched. In nucleotides, the CDR3 is TGTGCCAGCAGCTTTGGGACAGGCAATCAGCCCCAGCATTTT. Translated: CASSFGTGNQPQHF.

V usage is TRBV11-2 and J usage is TRBJ2-2; D unresolved. This CDR3 spans 14 amino acids. Germline CDR1 and CDR2: SGHAT and FQNNGV. Trimming stripped 3 bases from V and 6 bases from J, with 11 bases between. In DNA, the CDR3 is TGTGCCAGCAGCTTTGGCTTTCTGGCCGGGGAGCTGTTTTTT. Translating it yields CASSFGFLAGELFF.

This clone turned up a few times. The V call is TRBV27, the J call TRBJ1-1, with D uncertain. Germline V CDR1 and CDR2: MNHEY, SMNVEV (reference sequence). Trimming removed 3 bases from V and 0 bases from J, with 8 bases in between. The CDR3 covers 14 residues. In DNA form, the CDR3 reads TGTGCCAGCAGTTTTGGCGACATGAACACTGAAGCTTTCTTT. Residues: CASSFGDMNTEAFF.